This is a list of T cell receptor beta chains from one sample in a study of cytomegalovirus exposure and HLA in healthy donors. Assay: immunoSEQ multiplex PCR; the TCRdb copy retains only in-frame clones and omits some. Of some 85,000 clones listed, around 81% were seen once; the top ten hold approximately 6%. Sequences were obtained from PBMCs. The receptors stem from a man aged 18 to 30 in good health and CMV-seropositive. Each CDR3 is given with its conserved first and last residue. Fields, in order: V gene, J gene, CDR3 protein.

V gene: TRBV6-6
J gene: TRBJ1-2
CDR3 protein: CASSYGGYGYTF

V gene: TRBV2
J gene: TRBJ2-5
CDR3 protein: CASSETGTSTETQYF

V gene: TRBV30
J gene: TRBJ2-3
CDR3 protein: CAWSVAAPPLSIDTQYF

V gene: TRBV10-2
J gene: TRBJ2-1
CDR3 protein: CASSERGGRVYNEQFF

V gene: TRBV5-1
J gene: TRBJ1-2
CDR3 protein: CASSLGQYGYTF

V gene: TRBV27
J gene: TRBJ1-2
CDR3 protein: CASSPLRQGQGYTF

V gene: TRBV21-1
J gene: TRBJ2-1
CDR3 protein: CASSTHRVRTSGINEQFF

V gene: TRBV23-1
J gene: TRBJ1-4
CDR3 protein: CASSRNSDRANEKLFF

V gene: TRBV29-1
J gene: TRBJ2-3
CDR3 protein: CSVRRSPRGDTQYF

V gene: TRBV2
J gene: TRBJ2-7
CDR3 protein: CASSVGQGISYEQYF

V gene: TRBV5-1
J gene: TRBJ2-2
CDR3 protein: CASSLYGTGELFF

V gene: TRBV6-5
J gene: TRBJ2-7
CDR3 protein: CAVQGSGINEQYF

V gene: TRBV7-9
J gene: TRBJ1-3
CDR3 protein: CASSSTGVGNTIYF

V gene: TRBV6-1
J gene: TRBJ2-5
CDR3 protein: CASSEIGVGETQYF

V gene: TRBV18
J gene: TRBJ2-2
CDR3 protein: CASSITGELFF

V gene: TRBV7-8
J gene: TRBJ1-2
CDR3 protein: CASSLSSYGYTF

V gene: TRBV2
J gene: TRBJ2-1
CDR3 protein: CASRGLAGRNEQFF

V gene: TRBV9
J gene: TRBJ1-4
CDR3 protein: CASTPEPSNEKLFF

V gene: TRBV29-1
J gene: TRBJ1-2
CDR3 protein: CSVPGQGVGYTF

V gene: TRBV5-1
J gene: TRBJ1-4
CDR3 protein: CASSLEPSVGKLFF

V gene: TRBV6-6
J gene: TRBJ2-5
CDR3 protein: CATLTGGETQYF

V gene: TRBV29-1
J gene: TRBJ2-1
CDR3 protein: CSVVAGSSYNEQFF

V gene: TRBV6-1
J gene: TRBJ1-1
CDR3 protein: CASWGQGGSEAFF

V gene: TRBV11-2
J gene: TRBJ2-1
CDR3 protein: CASSLFRTSGSYNEQFF

V gene: TRBV9
J gene: TRBJ2-2
CDR3 protein: CASSVRGSVTGELFF

V gene: TRBV25-1
J gene: TRBJ1-1
CDR3 protein: CASSRGRRQNTEAFF

V gene: TRBV28
J gene: TRBJ1-5
CDR3 protein: CASSLGQGIGQPQHF

V gene: TRBV6-5
J gene: TRBJ2-7
CDR3 protein: CASSYSRAAGYEQYF

V gene: TRBV28
J gene: TRBJ2-5
CDR3 protein: CASSSTGTEETQYF

V gene: TRBV29-1
J gene: TRBJ1-2
CDR3 protein: CSVEDRRAGGYTF

V gene: TRBV27
J gene: TRBJ1-5
CDR3 protein: CASSWGRGQPQHF

V gene: TRBV7-7
J gene: TRBJ2-3
CDR3 protein: CASSLGSGSTDTQYF

V gene: TRBV11-2
J gene: TRBJ2-7
CDR3 protein: CASSLDVDSPYEQYF

V gene: TRBV18
J gene: TRBJ2-2
CDR3 protein: CASSPGLTGELFF

V gene: TRBV7-9
J gene: TRBJ2-1
CDR3 protein: CASSLGGRSNNEQFF

V gene: TRBV28
J gene: TRBJ2-7
CDR3 protein: CASSLGLAVEQYF

V gene: TRBV4-1
J gene: TRBJ2-1
CDR3 protein: CASSQDSRPSFEQFF

V gene: TRBV2
J gene: TRBJ2-7
CDR3 protein: CASSKDREVYEQYF

V gene: TRBV5-4
J gene: TRBJ2-7
CDR3 protein: CASSLDRGYEQYF

V gene: TRBV21-1
J gene: TRBJ1-2
CDR3 protein: CASSKVNSNYGYTF

V gene: TRBV4-1
J gene: TRBJ2-7
CDR3 protein: CASSPSKGGTTYEQYF

V gene: TRBV15
J gene: TRBJ2-3
CDR3 protein: CATSRTDTRYF

V gene: TRBV5-4
J gene: TRBJ2-3
CDR3 protein: CASSLEVAGRGVTQYF

V gene: TRBV7-8
J gene: TRBJ2-6
CDR3 protein: CASSLTGTGYSGANVLTF

V gene: TRBV11-3
J gene: TRBJ2-1
CDR3 protein: CASSLDRAYNEQFF